Presented here are 13 T cell receptor beta chains from one specimen sequenced in a study of T cell responses to AZD1222 COVID-19 vaccine. Sequenced by immunoSEQ multiplex PCR; TCRdb stores in-frame clones only, minus some. The repertoire holds just over 65,000 clones, with less than 90% as singletons. The sequenced sample was peripheral blood, obtained on day 0 of AZD1222 vaccination. Every receptor here comes from an adult in good health.

This rearrangement joins TRBV6-1 to TRBJ1-2; D may be TRBD1 (5 bases). Germline V gene lookup returns CDR1 MNHNS and CDR2 SASEGT. This CDR3 has 18 residues. Between the trimmed V and J ends, which lost 1 base and 5 bases, there was a span of 23 bases. CDR3 nucleotides: TGTGCCAGCAGTGAAGGGGCGTCTTCCGGGACTCTTTTTTATGGCTACACCTTC. This sequence encodes CASSEGASSGTLFYGYTF.

V and J are TRBV9 and TRBJ2-5; D is unclear. The V gene lost 0 bases and the J gene lost 5 bases, with 11 bases spanning the gap. The CDR3 is 14 amino acids. In germline, CDR1 is SGDLS, CDR2 YYNGEE. The CDR3 spells CASSVATTGETQYF. Here the CDR3 DNA reads TGTGCCAGCAGCGTAGCGACCACCGGGGAGACCCAGTACTTC.

The gene calls are TRBV5-5 and TRBJ1-6, with D maybe TRBD1 (6 bases). V lost 6 bases to trimming and J lost 7 bases, with 17 bases between them. This CDR3 has 15 amino acids. Germline V lookup: CDR1 SGHKS, CDR2 YYEKEE (reference sequence). CDR3 nucleotide sequence: TGTGCCAGCACCCCCGCAGGGGTAGGAAATTCACCCCTCCACTTT. It codes for CASTPAGVGNSPLHF.

The genes are TRBV6-5 and TRBJ1-4; D is perhaps TRBD1 (6 bases). Trimming shortened V by 8 bases and J by 4 bases, and 17 bases separated the two germline ends. This CDR3 has 15 residues. Per the germline V gene, CDR1 is MNHEY and CDR2 is SVGAGI. CDR3 in amino acids: CASGWGGAGNEKLFF. CDR3 DNA: TGTGCCAGCGGCTGGGGGGGGGCGGGTAATGAAAAACTGTTTTTT.

The gene calls are TRBV2 and TRBJ1-2; D perhaps matches TRBD1 (5 bases). The CDR3 length is 13 residues. With 8 bases removed from V and 4 bases from J, the gap between germline ends came to 14 bases. Germline loops: CDR1 SNHLY, CDR2 FYNNEI. CDR3 region: CASGDAGAYGYTF. The CDR3, as DNA: TGTGCCAGCGGGGACGCTGGGGCCTATGGCTACACCTTC.

The rearrangement links TRBV6-6 to TRBJ1-5; D uncertain. CDR1 is MNHNY and CDR2 is SVGAGI in the germline V gene (reference sequence). The CDR3 has 12 residues. V lost 8 bases and J lost 7, with 12 bases in between. CDR3 region: CASRGWEQPQHF. The CDR3 DNA reads as TGTGCCAGCCGAGGATGGGAACAGCCCCAGCATTTT.

The V and J genes are TRBV7-2 and TRBJ2-7, with D perhaps matching TRBD1 (5 bases). Trimming stripped 3 bases from V and 1 base from J, with 10 bases between. Germline loops: CDR1 SGHTA, CDR2 FQGNSA. The length of the CDR3 is 14 residues. The CDR3 DNA reads TGTGCCAGCAGCTTGGGGCCGGATTCCTACGAGCAGTACTTC. Protein product: CASSLGPDSYEQYF.

This clone occurred once. V usage is TRBV4-2 and J usage is TRBJ2-7, with D possibly being TRBD1 (8 bases). V was shortened by 0 bases and J by 1 base, with 10 bases between the two germline ends. The CDR3 has 15 residues. Per the germline V gene, CDR1 is LGHNA and CDR2 is YNFKEQ. CDR3 region: CASSQEQGGSYEQYF. The CDR3 bases are TGTGCCAGCAGCCAAGAACAGGGGGGGTCCTACGAGCAGTACTTC.

The DNA for the CDR3 is TGTGCCAGCAGCTTAGGGACTATGACAGATACGCAGTATTTT. It encodes CASSLGTMTDTQYF. The chain carries TRBV11-2 and TRBJ2-3; tentatively, D is TRBD2 (6 bases). The CDR3 extends over 14 amino acids. Trimming left V 1 base short and J 3 bases short, with 8 bases between. CDR1 is SGHAT, CDR2 FQNNGV, per germline.

This chain links TRBV5-1 with TRBJ2-7; 7 positions match TRBD1. This CDR3 region has 16 residues. V was pared by 0 bases and J by 4 bases, with 10 bases of the junction left unmatched. Germline V gene lookup returns CDR1 SGHRS and CDR2 YFSETQ. CDR3 bases: TGCGCCAGCAGCTTGGGGTACCGGGACAGCTTATACGAGCAGTACTTC. This sequence encodes CASSLGYRDSLYEQYF.

The chain has TRBV3-1 (or the pseudogene TRBV3-2) and TRBJ1-3; D is perhaps TRBD1 (5 bases). The CDR3 runs 14 residues. Germline loops: CDR1 LGHDT, CDR2 YNNKEL (reference sequence). The ends were cut back, 0 bases at V and 4 bases at J, with 7 bases in the middle. CDR3 sequence reads: CASSQENRGNTIYF. The CDR3 nucleotides read TGTGCCAGCAGCCAAGAGAACAGGGGAAACACCATATATTTT.

The chain joins TRBV30 to TRBJ2-1; D unresolved. Per germline, CDR1 GTSNPN and CDR2 SVGIG (reference sequence). Deletions cut 3 bases from V and 3 bases from J, with 15 bases between. The CDR3 has 15 amino acids. The CDR3 DNA reads TGTGCCTGGAGCCCACGGAGAATGGACTACAATGAGCAGTTCTTC. Translation: CAWSPRRMDYNEQFF.

This chain links TRBV7-8 with TRBJ1-4; no reliable D call. The V end lost 8 bases, the J end lost 4 bases, and 11 bases lay between the germline ends. Germline values: CDR1 SGHVS, CDR2 FQNEAQ. This CDR3 is built from 13 residues. The CDR3 nucleotides read TGTGCCAGCGGGAGGGAGTTTAATGAAAAACTGTTTTTT. Translation gives CASGREFNEKLFF.